This T cell receptor beta chain derives from a study of human T cells and chemical hapten exposure (dated by TCRdb to 2020 to 2023). Study-wide context: For sensitization, 2% DPC in acetone was applied to an approximately 2 cm by approximately 2 cm area of upper inner arm skin. Blood samples were taken from patients before sensitization (week 0) and at 2, 6 and about 24 weeks after DPC sensitization. Patients additionally received weekly therapeutic DPC doses to the scalp throughout the approximately 25-week study period. The patient cohort, mostly female, included alopecia areata with under or over 50% scalp involvement, alopecia totalis and alopecia universalis. Libraries were pooled for sequencing, and variation in per-sample TCR yields was attributed mainly to small differences in library volumes within the pool. Roughly 30 alopecia patients provided blood for TCR sequencing at one to four time points (pre-sensitization, 2, 6 and 24 weeks). Patch testing on the upper back used Finn chambers containing 0.01% DPC, with scoring done after 6 days according to International Contact Dermatitis Research Group standards. The study tracked peripheral blood TCR repertoire changes in vivo during primary and secondary sensitization to the hapten diphenylcyclopropenone (DPC) in alopecia patients. Study-wide conclusions, independent of this receptor: Alopecia, a presumed autoimmune disease, was present in all patients, so the immune response of the patients might differ from that of healthy individuals. Patch test score correlated positively with the number of PT1 expanded TCRs, reaching significance at thresholds 8, 16 and 32 but not at 4. Significantly more large CDR3 similarity clusters were formed by expanded TCRs than by pre-sensitization or healthy control sets, consistent with antigen-driven responses. After repeated subsampling, the strength of the expansion versus patch-test correlation and the threshold at which it became significant changed. No change with DPC sensitization was found in the number of TCRs above 1 in 1000 frequency, and no evidence of global repertoire structure alterations was found.

Preparation of the library involved RACE. TCRdb shows the sequencer as NextSeq 500. During library preparation, unique molecular identifiers were attached to individual cDNA molecules so that TCRs could be counted quantitatively and reproducibly. Each blood RNA sample was used to sequence both TCR alpha and TCR beta chains. Processing in the source paper ran as follows. A median of roughly 98,000 TCRs per sample was observed, with a range of 23,224 to 690,600. The Decombinator software suite was used to annotate the V, J and CDR3 of the TCR reads. Every sample was subsampled to the same number of TCRs (28,000) for the PS versus PT1 abundance plots. TCRs were defined as expanded if absent before sensitization and observed at least eight times at the 2-week time point. The public reads were run again by TCRdb, first through fastp at Q25 and then through MiXCR, and only productive beta chains were kept. Each entry is one CDR3 protein sequence, shown with its most common DNA and genes. TCRdb, rather than the study authors, made the V and J calls. Within this sample are about 140,000 distinct CDR3 sequences, with 10% to 15% of them counted one time only. The ten largest clonotypes hold under 1.5% of the sample.

Interpreted using the paper, the time point label stands for: patch test 2, 6 weeks after DPC sensitization. The sample's treatment or condition label is to be understood as: therapeutic diphenylcyclopropenone sensitization with weekly scalp DPC. Blood at each patch-test visit was drawn before the patch test was applied. To be eligible, patients had to be aged 18 to 70, diagnosed with alopecia and judged suitable for DPC therapy, while pregnant patients were excluded. Total RNA was isolated from unfractionated whole blood collected in Tempus Blood RNA tubes. In the case of this clonotype: Its antigen remains undetermined. It has no much larger one-base neighbor in the sample; base qualities were not kept.

CDR1 SGHAT and CDR2 FQNNGV were looked up in the germline V gene. From the cysteine through the phenylalanine, the CDR3 covers 15 amino acids. The only DNA kept is the CDR3, 45 bases in frame from the first base. Trimming takes 3 bases off V and 6 bases off J; junction bases not matched to a gene: 11. The TCR was taken from a woman between 50 and 59 years old with alopecia areata. Some clones in this sample may be carry-over from other donors' samples. Sequencing used whole blood, obtained in connection with sensitization to the hapten diphenylcyclopropenone (DPC). The chain couples TRBV11-2 to TRBJ2-7; 7 middle bases align to TRBD2. The nucleotide sequence reads as follows: TGTGCCAGCAGCTTTTCCGGGACTACTATTGGCGAGCAGTACTTC. Its protein reads: CASSFSGTTIGEQYF.